Shown below are 12 T cell receptor beta chains from a single sample sequenced in a study of blood T cell repertoires in COVID-19. Profiled with immunoSEQ multiplex PCR; TCRdb holds only in-frame clones, not every one. The sample includes tens of thousands of clones, around 82% of them seen just once. Sequencing was carried out using peripheral blood. Source of these receptors: a man aged 60 to 69 with acute or convalescent COVID-19.

V is TRBV4-2 and J is TRBJ2-3, with 8 bases aligning to TRBD2. The CDR3 is made up of 15 amino acids. V lost 8 bases to trimming and J lost 7 bases; unmatched junction nucleotides: 14. The V gene's germline CDR1 is LGHNA and CDR2 YNFKEQ. CDR3 sequence (DNA): TGTGCCAGCGCCGGGAATCGGGGGGGCCTTAATACGCAGTATTTT. This gives the protein CASAGNRGGLNTQYF.

Written as DNA, the CDR3 is TGCAGCGTTGCTATCGCCGTGGATACGCAGTATTTT. Amino acids: CSVAIAVDTQYF. The gene calls are TRBV29-1 and TRBJ2-3; D ambiguous. The V and J ends lost 4 bases and 6 bases respectively, with 11 bases between them. The CDR3 consists of 12 residues. CDR1 and CDR2 (germline): SQVTM, ANQGSEA.

This chain links TRBV27 with TRBJ1-5, with 10 bases identical to TRBD1. The V segment lost 6 bases and the J segment 2 bases; nucleotides outside the gene matches: 7. Per the germline V gene, CDR1 is MNHEY and CDR2 is SMNVEV (reference sequence). The length of the CDR3 is 16 residues. The CDR3 DNA reads TGTGCCAGCAGCCGGGACAGGGGTTTTGGCAATCAGCCCCAGCATTTT. Amino acids: CASSRDRGFGNQPQHF.

J is TRBJ2-5 and V is TRBV2; 12 positions agree with TRBD2. The J segment lost 3 bases and the V segment lost 7 bases, leaving 3 bases of the junction unmatched. The CDR3 is made up of 14 amino acids. Looked up from germline, CDR1 is SNHLY and CDR2 is FYNNEI. In nucleotides, the CDR3 is TGTGCCAGCACGAGACTAGCGGGGGAAGAGACCCAGTACTTC. Translating gives CASTRLAGEETQYF. The whole variable domain, filled in from reference TRBV2 and TRBJ2-5, reads EPEVTQTPSHQVTQMGQEVILRCVPISNHLYFYWYRQILGQKVEFLVSFYNNEISEKSEIFDDQFSVERPDGSNFTLKIRSTKLEDSAMYFCASTRLAGEETQYFGPGTRLLVL.

The rearrangement links TRBV12-5 to TRBJ2-5, with 15 nucleotides matching TRBD2. The germline V gene has CDR1 LGHNT and CDR2 FRNRAP. There are 16 residues in the CDR3. V was pared by 1 base and J by 3 bases, with 0 bases of the junction left unmatched. The CDR3 is CASGLGTSGGEETQYF. The CDR3 DNA sequence: TGTGCTAGTGGTTTGGGGACTAGCGGGGGGGAAGAGACCCAGTACTTC. Together with reference TRBV12-5 and TRBJ2-5, the CDR3 gives the full variable domain: DARVTQTPRHKVTEMGQEVTMRCQPILGHNTVFWYRQTMMQGLELLAYFRNRAPLDDSGMPKDRFSAEMPDATLATLKIQPSEPRDSAVYFCASGLGTSGGEETQYFGPGTRLLVL.

The chain employs TRBV29-1 and TRBJ2-7; maybe TRBD2 (5 bases). There are 13 residues in the CDR3. Germline V gene lookup returns CDR1 SQVTM and CDR2 ANQGSEA. V lost 5 bases, J lost 0 bases, and 11 bases lay in between. For the CDR3, the DNA is TGCAGCGTTTCGGGGTTGAGCTCCTACGAGCAGTACTTC. Its translation: CSVSGLSSYEQYF.

The rearrangement links TRBV5-5 to TRBJ2-3; the match to TRBD2 covers 7 bases. V trimming: 4 bases; J trimming: 1 base; junction bases outside the gene matches: 3. The length of the CDR3 is 14 residues. In germline, CDR1 is SGHKS, CDR2 YYEKEE (reference sequence). The CDR3 reads CASSPGLGTDTQYF. For the CDR3, the DNA is TGTGCCAGCAGCCCAGGACTAGGCACAGATACGCAGTATTTT.

The chain is built from TRBV5-1 and TRBJ1-2; 7 positions agree with TRBD1. Looked up from germline, CDR1 is SGHRS and CDR2 is YFSETQ. CDR3 length: 13 residues. The ends lost 0 bases at V and 6 bases at J; junction bases unmatched: 2. CDR3 region: CASSLVGGNGYTF. CDR3 nucleotide sequence: TGCGCCAGCAGCTTGGTAGGGGGCAATGGCTACACCTTC.

The rearrangement joins TRBV25-1 to TRBJ1-2; D call uncertain. Trimming removed 7 bases at V and 2 bases at J, with 14 bases between. The germline V gene encodes CDR1 MGHDK and CDR2 SYGVNS. CDR3 length equals 14 residues. The CDR3 sequence: CASKSAGSNYGYTF. The CDR3 DNA sequence: TGTGCCAGCAAGAGCGCGGGGTCCAACTATGGCTACACCTTC.

The chain carries TRBV19 and TRBJ2-3; possibly TRBD1 for D (5 bases). V was trimmed by 5 bases and J by 2 bases, leaving 11 bases between them. The CDR3 extends over 14 amino acids. CDR1 and CDR2 (germline): LNHDA, SQIVND (reference sequence). In nucleotides, the CDR3 is TGTGCCAGTAGTGGGCAGGGAAACACAGATACGCAGTATTTT. Its protein is CASSGQGNTDTQYF.

V is TRBV6-5 and J is TRBJ1-2, with D perhaps matching TRBD1 (5 bases). CDR1 MNHEY and CDR2 SVGAGI come from the germline V gene. There are 15 residues in the CDR3. The germline V and J ends were trimmed by 2 bases and 2 bases, with 12 bases remaining between them. The CDR3 sequence is CASSYGGAANYGYTF. The CDR3 DNA is TGTGCCAGCAGTTACGGTGGGGCGGCGAACTATGGCTACACCTTC.

The chain employs TRBV19 and TRBJ2-7; 9 nucleotides line up with TRBD1. J gave up 4 bases and V 5 bases, and 9 bases lay outside the gene matches. CDR1 is LNHDA, CDR2 SQIVND, per germline (reference sequence). The CDR3 consists of 15 residues. CDR3 nucleotides: TGTGCCAGTAGTGATCGGGACAGGGCCTCTTACGAGCAGTACTTC. Its translation: CASSDRDRASYEQYF.